Following are 10 T cell receptor beta chains from one sample sequenced in a study of blood T cell repertoires in COVID-19. Generated by immunoSEQ multiplex PCR, the TCRdb table keeps only in-frame clones and is missing some. The sample shows 170,000 or so clones, approximately 86% of them seen only once. Sequenced input: peripheral blood. These receptors were taken from a man in his sixties with COVID-19, enrolled during active disease.

This clone was detected only a few times. The chain is built from TRBV6-5 and TRBJ2-5, with 7 bases aligning to TRBD1. From germline, CDR1 is MNHEY and CDR2 SVGAGI. Losses at the gene ends were 7 bases for V and 7 bases for J; bases not matched to a gene: 9. This CDR3 comprises 13 residues. CDR3 sequence: CASTEPGGLTQYF. In DNA, the CDR3 is TGTGCCAGCACCGAGCCAGGGGGTTTGACCCAGTACTTC.

The chain combines TRBV27 with TRBJ1-6; weak D call: TRBD1 (5 bases). The CDR3 is made up of 16 amino acids. The germline gives CDR1 MNHEY, CDR2 SMNVEV (reference sequence). Deletions cut 5 bases from V and 3 bases from J, with 14 bases between. The CDR3 region is CASSATVTNYNSPLHF. The CDR3 DNA reads TGTGCCAGCAGTGCGACAGTGACGAACTATAATTCACCCCTCCACTTT.

This chain links TRBV7-9 with TRBJ2-5, with 7 bases that match TRBD2. Trimming cost V 3 bases and J 4 bases; bases outside gene matches: 5. Germline V gene data show CDR1 as SEHNR and CDR2 as FQNEAQ (reference sequence). The CDR3 is made up of 14 amino acids. In DNA, the CDR3 is TGTGCCAGCAGCTTTGGCGGGAGCTCAGAGACCCAGTACTTC. The encoded protein is CASSFGGSSETQYF.

The chain couples TRBV28 to TRBJ1-5; a weak D match, TRBD1 (5 bases). V lost 2 bases, J lost 6 bases, and 20 bases lay in between. The CDR3 covers 17 residues. CDR1 is MDHEN and CDR2 is SYDVKM in the germline V gene. This CDR3 is CASSLSAGLRTSQPQHF. The CDR3 nucleotides are TGTGCCAGCAGTTTAAGTGCGGGGCTCCGGACGTCTCAGCCCCAGCATTTT.

The sample holds one count of this clone. The V and J genes are TRBV19 and TRBJ1-2, with D maybe TRBD1 (6 bases). Germline CDR1 is LNHDA and CDR2 is SQIVND (reference sequence). V was pared by 5 bases and J by 4 bases, with 17 bases between. The CDR3 extends over 15 amino acids. The CDR3 protein is CASSETGAQGYGYTF. The DNA for the CDR3 is TGTGCCAGTAGTGAGACAGGCGCCCAAGGCTATGGCTACACCTTC.

This chain connects TRBV2 to TRBJ2-5, with TRBD2 as a possible D gene (5 bases). The CDR3 consists of 13 residues. V lost 7 bases, J lost 2 bases, and 11 bases lay in between. Germline values: CDR1 SNHLY, CDR2 FYNNEI. The CDR3 nucleotides are TGTGCCAGCACTCTGCTAGCTCAAGAGACCCAGTACTTC. Amino acids: CASTLLAQETQYF.

This chain connects TRBV4-3 to TRBJ2-3; 10 bases map to TRBD2. Losses at the gene ends were 0 bases for V and 3 bases for J; bases not matched to a gene: 3. CDR3 length: 16 residues. Germline V gene lookup returns CDR1 LGHNA and CDR2 YSLEER. In nucleotides, the CDR3 is TGCGCCAGCAGCCAAGATCTAGCGGGAGTGACAGATACGCAGTATTTT. Its translation is CASSQDLAGVTDTQYF.

The chain recombines TRBV5-4 with TRBJ1-1; D remains ambiguous. CDR1 is SGHNT and CDR2 is YYREEE in the germline V gene (reference sequence). The V gene lost 2 bases and the J gene lost 4 bases, with 9 bases spanning the gap. This CDR3 contains 13 residues. The CDR3 reads CASSFSLGTEAFF. CDR3 in DNA: TGTGCCAGCAGCTTTTCACTAGGCACTGAAGCTTTCTTT.

In this sample, this clone turned up once. This chain uses TRBV7-2 with TRBJ1-2; maybe TRBD1 (5 bases). CDR3 size: 15 residues. Germline CDR1 is SGHTA and CDR2 is FQGNSA. The V end lost 6 bases, the J end lost 2 bases, and 16 bases lay between the germline ends. The CDR3 is CASSLTVGLNYGYTF. CDR3 sequence (DNA): TGTGCCAGCAGTTTGACAGTTGGCCTAAACTATGGCTACACCTTC.

The rearrangement uses TRBV7-3 and TRBJ2-2; TRBD1 might be the D (5 bases). This CDR3 region has 14 residues. Trimming cost V 0 bases and J 3 bases, with 5 bases left between them. Germline CDR1 reads SGHTA; CDR2 reads FQGTGA. The CDR3 region has the DNA TGTGCCAGCAGCTTAACCAGGGACACCGGGGAGCTGTTTTTT. Its translation is CASSLTRDTGELFF.